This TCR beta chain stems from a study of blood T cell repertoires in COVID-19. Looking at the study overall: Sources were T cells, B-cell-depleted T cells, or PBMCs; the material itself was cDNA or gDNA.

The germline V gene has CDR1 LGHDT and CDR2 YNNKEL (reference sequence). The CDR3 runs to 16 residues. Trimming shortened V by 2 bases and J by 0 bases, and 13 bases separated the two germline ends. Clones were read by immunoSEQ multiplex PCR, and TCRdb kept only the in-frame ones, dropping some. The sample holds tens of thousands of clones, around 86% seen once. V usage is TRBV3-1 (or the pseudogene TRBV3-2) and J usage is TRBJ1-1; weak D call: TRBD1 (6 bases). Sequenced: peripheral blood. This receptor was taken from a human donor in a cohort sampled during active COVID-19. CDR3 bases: TGTGCCAGCAGCCAATCAGGGGAGAGAATGAACACTGAAGCTTTCTTT. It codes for CASSQSGERMNTEAFF.